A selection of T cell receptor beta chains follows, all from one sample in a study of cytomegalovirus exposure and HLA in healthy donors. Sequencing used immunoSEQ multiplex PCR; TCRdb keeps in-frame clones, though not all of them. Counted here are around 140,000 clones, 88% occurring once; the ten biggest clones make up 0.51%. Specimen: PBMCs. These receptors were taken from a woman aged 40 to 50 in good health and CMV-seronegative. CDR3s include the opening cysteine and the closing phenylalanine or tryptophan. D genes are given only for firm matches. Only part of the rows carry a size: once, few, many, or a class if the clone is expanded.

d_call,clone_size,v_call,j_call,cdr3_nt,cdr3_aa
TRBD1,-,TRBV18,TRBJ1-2,TGTGCCAGCTCTCGACAGGGGGGAGATGGCTACACCTTC,CASSRQGGDGYTF
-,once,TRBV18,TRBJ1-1,TGTGCCAGCTGGGGGGTTTCCCCCACTGAAGCTTTCTTT,CASWGVSPTEAFF
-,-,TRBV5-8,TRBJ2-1,TGTGCCAGCAGCCCCCCCCCAGCGGCCCCTAGGGATGAGCAGTTCTTC,CASSPPPAAPRDEQFF
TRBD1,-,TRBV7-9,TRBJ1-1,TGTTCCAGCAGCGACCCACCCGACAGGGTGAAGAACACTGAAGCTTTCTTT,CSSSDPPDRVKNTEAFF
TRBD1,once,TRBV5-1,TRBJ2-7,TGCGCCAGCAGCTTGGGGCCGGGGACAGGGTACGAGCAGTACTTC,CASSLGPGTGYEQYF
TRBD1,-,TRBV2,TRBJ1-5,TGTGCCAGCAGTGAAGGGGCGCGACAGGGGCGCATCCAGCCCCAGCATTTT,CASSEGARQGRIQPQHF
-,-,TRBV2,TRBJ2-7,TGTGCCAGCAGTGTGGGAGGCTTCGGGTACGAGCAGTACTTC,CASSVGGFGYEQYF
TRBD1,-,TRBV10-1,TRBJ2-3,TGCGCCAGCAGTGAGCAGGGGGCGCGGGATACGCAGTATTTT,CASSEQGARDTQYF
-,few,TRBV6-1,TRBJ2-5,TGTGCCAGCAGGGAGACACTCCTCGGGGCCCAGTACTTC,CASRETLLGAQYF
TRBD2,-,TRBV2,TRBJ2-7,TGTGCCGGACTAGCGGGAGGGCCCGATGCCGAGCAGTACTTC,CAGLAGGPDAEQYF
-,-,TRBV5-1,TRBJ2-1,TGCGCCAGCAGCTTGGAGGGTAGCGGAGACAATGAGCAGTTCTTC,CASSLEGSGDNEQFF
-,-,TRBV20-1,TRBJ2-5,TGCAGGGCAGGGTACCAAGAGACCCAGTACTTC,CRAGYQETQYF
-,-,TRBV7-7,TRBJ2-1,TGTGCCAGCAGCCCCATTCCGCGAACCTCCTACAATGAGCAGTTCTTC,CASSPIPRTSYNEQFF
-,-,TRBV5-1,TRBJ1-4,TGCGCCAGCAGCTTGGAGAGGTCCGAAAAACTGTTTTTT,CASSLERSEKLFF
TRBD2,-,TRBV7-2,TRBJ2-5,TGTGCCAGCAGCTTACGGGCGGGAGGGCTCCCCCAAGAGACCCAGTACTTC,CASSLRAGGLPQETQYF
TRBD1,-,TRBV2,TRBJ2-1,TGTGCCAGCAGTGTCGATGGACAGGGGCATGAGCAGTTCTTC,CASSVDGQGHEQFF
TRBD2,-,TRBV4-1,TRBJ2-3,TGCGCCAGCAGCCAAGGGGGACTAGGCCTTGGAGATACGCAGTATTTT,CASSQGGLGLGDTQYF
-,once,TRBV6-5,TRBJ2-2,TGTGCCAGCAGTGAAGAGCCTTCAACCGGGGAGCTGTTTTTT,CASSEEPSTGELFF
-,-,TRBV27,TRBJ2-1,TGTGCCAGCAGTTTATGGGCAGGGACCTACAATGAGCAGTTCTTC,CASSLWAGTYNEQFF
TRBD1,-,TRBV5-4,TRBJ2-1,TGTGCCAGCAGCTGGGACAGGAACTCCTACAATGAGCAGTTCTTC,CASSWDRNSYNEQFF
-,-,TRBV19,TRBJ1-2,TGTGCCAGTACTGTCACCGGCGCGGCAGGGGAGTGGAATGGCTACACCTTC,CASTVTGAAGEWNGYTF
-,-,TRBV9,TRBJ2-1,TGTGCCAGCAGCGCAGGGGGGAGCTCCTACAATGAGCAGTTCTTC,CASSAGGSSYNEQFF
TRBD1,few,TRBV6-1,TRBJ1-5,TGTGCCAGCAGCCCGGGACAGGTTGATCAGCCCCAGCATTTT,CASSPGQVDQPQHF
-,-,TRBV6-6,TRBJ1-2,TGTGCCAGCACCCTAGCTCCCCCGGAGAGCTATGGCTACACCTTC,CASTLAPPESYGYTF
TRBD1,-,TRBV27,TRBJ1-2,TGTGCCAGCAGAACGACAGGGTATGGAGGCTACACCTTC,CASRTTGYGGYTF
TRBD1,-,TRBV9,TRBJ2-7,TGTGCCAGCACCGAAGGGACAGGGATCGGCGAGCAGTACTTC,CASTEGTGIGEQYF
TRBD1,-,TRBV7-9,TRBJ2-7,TGTGCCAGCAGCTTTGGGACAGCGACCTCCTACGAGCAGTACTTC,CASSFGTATSYEQYF
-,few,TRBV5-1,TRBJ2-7,TGCGCCAGCAGCTTAGGGGGGGACTCCTACGAGCAGTACTTC,CASSLGGDSYEQYF
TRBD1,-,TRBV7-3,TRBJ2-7,TGTGCCAGCAGCCCGGACAGGGGACACGAGCAGTACTTC,CASSPDRGHEQYF
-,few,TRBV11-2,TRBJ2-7,TGTGCCAGCAGCTTAGATCACTCAGGGTTCTACGAGCAGTACTTC,CASSLDHSGFYEQYF
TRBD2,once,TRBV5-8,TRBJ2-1,TGTGCCAGCAGCTTGCGGGGGGGAGTCTACAATGAGCAGTTCTTC,CASSLRGGVYNEQFF
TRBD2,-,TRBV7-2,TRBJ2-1,TGTGCCAGCAGCTTAGATTTTCAGACTAGCGGGGGCAATGAGCAGTTCTTC,CASSLDFQTSGGNEQFF
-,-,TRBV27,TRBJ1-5,TGTGCCAGCAGTTTTTTCCAGAATCAGCCCCAGCATTTT,CASSFFQNQPQHF
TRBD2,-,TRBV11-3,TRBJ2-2,TGTGCCAGCAGCTTAACCCGCGGGGGGCGGGCCGGGGAGCTGTTTTTT,CASSLTRGGRAGELFF
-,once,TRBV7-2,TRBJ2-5,TGTGCCAGCAGGGAAGAACCTGTAGGTCCGGGGACCCAGTACTTC,CASREEPVGPGTQYF
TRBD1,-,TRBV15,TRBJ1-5,TGTGCCACCAGCGATGACAGGGGTGGGCAGCCCCAGCATTTT,CATSDDRGGQPQHF
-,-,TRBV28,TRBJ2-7,TGTGCCAGCAGTTTATCAAAGACAGGAACCTACGAGCAGTACTTC,CASSLSKTGTYEQYF
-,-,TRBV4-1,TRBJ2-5,TGCGCCAGCAGCGAAACAAGGGGGAGCCGATACCAAGAGACCCAGTACTTC,CASSETRGSRYQETQYF
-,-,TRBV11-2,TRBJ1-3,TGTGCCAGCAAAAGACAGTCCGGAAACACCATATATTTT,CASKRQSGNTIYF
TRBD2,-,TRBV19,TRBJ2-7,TGTGCCAGTAGTTCGAAAGCGGGGGGCGAGCAGTACTTC,CASSSKAGGEQYF
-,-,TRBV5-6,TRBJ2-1,TGTGCCAGCAGCTGGAGGGAGGGGGGGGGCTATGAGCAGTTCTTC,CASSWREGGGYEQFF
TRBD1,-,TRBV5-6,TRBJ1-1,TGTGCCAGCAGCCCGATGGGGCAGGGGGCGAACACTGAAGCTTTCTTT,CASSPMGQGANTEAFF
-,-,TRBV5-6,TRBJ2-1,TGTGCCAGCAGCCCGTTTCGCAGGGAGGATGAGCAGTTCTTC,CASSPFRREDEQFF
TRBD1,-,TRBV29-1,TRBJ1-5,TGCAGCGTTGTAGTACAGGGGGGCGCCGGGAGGCAGCCCCAGCATTTT,CSVVVQGGAGRQPQHF
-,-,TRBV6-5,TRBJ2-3,TGTGCCAGCAGTTCCGCTCGCACAGGCAGCACAGATACGCAGTATTTT,CASSSARTGSTDTQYF
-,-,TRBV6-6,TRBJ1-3,TGTGCCAGCAGTTATGGGGGCAGAAACTCTGGAAACACCATATATTTT,CASSYGGRNSGNTIYF
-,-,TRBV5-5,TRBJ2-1,TGTGCCAGCCTCCGGGCGGGCGCCTCGGGGAATGAGCAGTTCTTC,CASLRAGASGNEQFF
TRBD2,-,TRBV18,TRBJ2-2,TGTGCCAGCTCACCGGTCGGGGGGAGTGACACCGGGGAGCTGTTTTTT,CASSPVGGSDTGELFF
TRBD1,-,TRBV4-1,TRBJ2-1,TGCGCCAGCAGCCAAGGATTGACAGGGAAGCAGTTCTTC,CASSQGLTGKQFF
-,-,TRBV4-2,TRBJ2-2,TGTGCCAGCAGCCATCTGGGGGGCACCGGGGAGCTGTTTTTT,CASSHLGGTGELFF